The clone carrying this T cell receptor beta chain was recorded only once. From germline, CDR1 is MDHEN and CDR2 SYDVKM. This CDR3 contains 15 residues. V was clipped by 3 bases and J by 8 bases; unmatched bases: 12. These data originate in a study of blood T cell repertoires in COVID-19. Study in general: The United States, Italy and Spain were the sources of the acute and convalescent COVID-19 samples.

Assay: immunoSEQ multiplex PCR; the TCRdb copy retains only in-frame clones and omits some. Of some 390,000 clones in the sample, 89% were seen once. The sequence came from a woman in her 30s who had recovered from COVID-19. The chain couples TRBV28 to TRBJ1-2, with TRBD1 matching over 7 bases. The sample consisted of PBMCs or T cells enriched from blood (not recorded which). The CDR3 is CASSFLGTAPPGYTF. CDR3 DNA sequence: TGTGCCAGCAGTTTCCTCGGGACAGCCCCCCCGGGCTACACCTTC.